The 10 T cell receptor beta chains below come from one sample, sequenced in a study of STAT3 mutations in large granular lymphocyte leukemia. Study-level results: Every T-LGLL patient had at least one immunodominant TCRbeta clonotype.

These receptors have no known antigen. Only in-frame clones appear in the TCRdb table, and some are missing; sequencing was by immunoSEQ multiplex PCR. The data contain 1,500 to 2,000 clones, under 60% of them seen just once; the ten biggest clones take up 34%. Sequencing used peripheral blood mononuclear cells. The receptors shown here come from a man in his fifties or sixties with T-cell large granular lymphocyte leukemia. Some clones in this sample may be carry-over from other donors' samples.

The table lists this clone with a count of one. The chain carries TRBV5-4 and TRBJ2-1, with D perhaps matching TRBD2 (6 bases). The V and J ends lost 2 bases and 3 bases respectively, with 9 bases between them. Germline CDR1 SGHNT, CDR2 YYREEE (reference sequence). CDR3 length: 14 amino acids. Here the CDR3 reads CASSLASVYNEQFF. As DNA, the CDR3 is TGTGCCAGCAGCTTAGCTAGCGTCTACAATGAGCAGTTCTTC.

The V and J genes are TRBV7-9 and TRBJ1-2; D is unresolved. The CDR3 sequence is 15 residues long. The germline V gene has CDR1 SEHNR and CDR2 FQNEAQ (reference sequence). Trimming removed 1 base at V and 4 bases at J, with 13 bases between. The CDR3 bases are TGTGCCAGCAGCTTAGAGGGTGCAGGAGTCTATGGCTACACCTTC. This gives the protein CASSLEGAGVYGYTF.

The CDR3 spells CAWGSRLMDTQYF. The CDR3 coding sequence is TGTGCCTGGGGCTCTCGACTAATGGATACGCAGTATTTT. The chain recombines TRBV30 with TRBJ2-3; a weak D match, TRBD2 (5 bases). Germline V gene lookup returns CDR1 GTSNPN and CDR2 SVGIG (reference sequence). The CDR3 has 13 amino acids. Trimming took off 5 bases at V and 6 bases at J, with 15 bases between the two ends.

The V gene is TRBV5-1, the J gene TRBJ2-1; D call uncertain. The CDR3 spans 14 residues. Germline assignment: CDR1 SGHRS and CDR2 YFSETQ. With 0 bases removed from V and 2 bases from J, the gap between germline ends came to 6 bases. CDR3 in DNA: TGCGCCAGCAGCTTGGGCAATGCCTACAATGAGCAGTTCTTC. It is translated as CASSLGNAYNEQFF.

V usage is TRBV7-2 and J usage is TRBJ2-1; 12 nucleotides align to TRBD2. This CDR3 is built from 14 residues. After removal of 7 bases from V and 3 bases from J, the junction contained 1 base not matched to a gene. Per the germline V gene, CDR1 is SGHTA and CDR2 is FQGNSA. The CDR3 protein is CASKTSGGYNEQFF. The CDR3 nucleotides read TGTGCCAGCAAGACTAGCGGGGGCTACAATGAGCAGTTCTTC.

The table lists this clone with a few counts. J is TRBJ1-1 and V is TRBV19; the D gene is possibly TRBD1 (6 bases). There are 13 residues in the CDR3. The germline V gene has CDR1 LNHDA and CDR2 SQIVND (reference sequence). V was pared by 8 bases and J by 6 bases, with 16 bases between. This CDR3 reads CASQRTGIAEAFF. The CDR3 coding sequence is TGTGCCAGTCAGAGAACAGGGATCGCTGAAGCTTTCTTT.

V is TRBV4-3 and J is TRBJ1-1; the D is unclear. Germline loops: CDR1 LGHNA, CDR2 YSLEER. V shed 0 bases and J shed 10 bases, with 15 bases lying between them. CDR3 length equals 14 residues. CDR3 protein: CASSQEYGLRGAFF. CDR3 sequence (DNA): TGCGCCAGCAGCCAAGAATATGGCCTTCGTGGAGCTTTCTTT.

The V and J genes are TRBV13 and TRBJ1-3, with a weak D call TRBD1 (5 bases). This CDR3 comprises 13 residues. V shed 2 bases and J shed 4 bases, with 6 bases lying between them. Germline CDR1 and CDR2: PRHDT and FYEKMQ (reference sequence). The CDR3 region is CASSLRGGNTIYF. The CDR3 DNA is TGTGCCAGCAGCTTAAGGGGAGGAAACACCATATATTTT.

The rearrangement joins TRBV5-1 to TRBJ2-5, with D perhaps matching TRBD1 (5 bases). The germline V and J ends were trimmed by 0 bases and 7 bases, with 13 bases remaining between them. The germline gives CDR1 SGHRS, CDR2 YFSETQ. The CDR3 is 14 residues long. CDR3 DNA sequence: TGCGCCAGCAGCTTGGTACCGCAGGGTGGGACCCAGTACTTC. As protein: CASSLVPQGGTQYF.

In this sample, this clone turned up once. The chain has TRBV9 and TRBJ2-7; possible D gene TRBD2, 6 bases. The CDR3 contains 15 residues. V was cut by 0 bases and J by 2 bases, with 12 bases left in between. Germline V gene lookup returns CDR1 SGDLS and CDR2 YYNGEE. The CDR3 loop reads CASSVGGDPTYEQYF. Written as DNA, the CDR3 is TGTGCCAGCAGCGTAGGGGGGGACCCCACCTACGAGCAGTACTTC.